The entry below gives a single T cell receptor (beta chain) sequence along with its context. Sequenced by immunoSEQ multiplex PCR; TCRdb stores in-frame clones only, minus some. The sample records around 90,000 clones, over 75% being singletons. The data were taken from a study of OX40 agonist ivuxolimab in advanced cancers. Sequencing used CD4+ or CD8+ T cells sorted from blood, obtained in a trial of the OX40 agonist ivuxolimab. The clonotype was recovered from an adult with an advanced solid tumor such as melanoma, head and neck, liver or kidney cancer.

The CDR3 reads CASSIDRGTVVLYGYTF. CDR3 coding DNA: TGTGCCAGTAGTATAGATAGGGGGACCGTCGTTCTCTATGGCTACACCTTC. V is TRBV19 and J is TRBJ1-2; tentative D call: TRBD1 (6 bases). V shed 0 bases and J shed 4 bases, with 18 bases lying between them. The CDR3 sequence is 17 residues long. Germline V lookup: CDR1 LNHDA, CDR2 SQIVND (reference sequence).